Sequencing of this T cell receptor (beta chain) was carried out in a study of shared clonotypes between healthy human individuals. Some clones are missing from TCRdb's copy, which holds only in-frame ones; the method was immunoSEQ multiplex PCR. In the table there are 2 million to 2.5 million clones, approximately 96% of which are singletons. Deletions cut 2 bases from V and 9 bases from J, with 11 bases between. The CDR3 spans 13 residues. Germline V lookup: CDR1 MNHNS, CDR2 SASEGT. The sequencing input was naive CD4+ T cells sorted from blood. Specified subset: CD45RA+ positively selected. The genes are TRBV6-1 and TRBJ1-5; the D gene is possibly TRBD1 (5 bases). This receptor was identified in a man between 18 and 29 years old in good health. This CDR3 reads CASSERVGLPQHF. CDR3 in DNA: TGTGCCAGCAGTGAACGGGTGGGGCTGCCCCAGCATTTT.